These T cell receptor beta chains were read from a single sample in a study of cytomegalovirus exposure and HLA in healthy donors. Clones were sequenced by immunoSEQ multiplex PCR, and TCRdb holds only the in-frame ones, with some missing. The sample records tens of thousands of clones, roughly 69% being singletons. The sequenced sample was PBMCs. These receptors originate from a woman between 45 and 65 years old in good health and CMV-seronegative. CDR3s include the opening cysteine and the closing phenylalanine or tryptophan. D genes are given only for firm matches. Not every row has a clone size; where given, it reads once, few, many or a size class.

TRBJ2-2,.,.,TRBV7-6,CASSLEDGRGTGELFF,TGTGCCAGCAGCTTAGAGGATGGGAGAGGCACCGGGGAGCTGTTTTTT
TRBJ2-5,.,.,TRBV5-1,CASSFGGAETQYF,TGCGCCAGCAGCTTTGGAGGAGCAGAGACCCAGTACTTC
TRBJ2-7,TRBD2,few,TRBV6-1,CASSESGEPSYEQYF,TGTGCCAGCAGTGAAAGCGGGGAACCCTCCTACGAGCAGTACTTC
TRBJ2-7,.,few,TRBV27,CASSPSPRRVSSYEQYF,TGTGCCAGCAGTCCCTCTCCCCGACGGGTGAGCTCCTACGAGCAGTACTTC
TRBJ2-3,.,.,TRBV29-1,CSGGLLADTQYF,TGCAGCGGGGGACTGTTGGCAGATACGCAGTATTTT
TRBJ2-5,.,.,TRBV5-6,CASSSDSIQETQYF,TGTGCCAGCAGCTCGGACAGTATCCAAGAGACCCAGTACTTC
TRBJ1-2,.,few,TRBV11-1,CASSSRWQGDGYTF,TGTGCCAGCAGCTCCCGGTGGCAGGGCGATGGCTACACCTTC
TRBJ2-7,TRBD2,.,TRBV18,CASSPTSADSYEQYF,TGTGCCAGCTCACCGACTAGCGCCGACTCCTACGAGCAGTACTTC
TRBJ1-3,TRBD1,.,TRBV5-6,CASSARTGSSGNTIYF,TGTGCCAGCAGCGCGAGGACAGGCAGCTCTGGAAACACCATATATTTT
TRBJ2-7,TRBD1,once,TRBV10-3,CAILDPGQGRGYEQYF,TGTGCCATACTGGATCCGGGACAGGGAAGGGGATACGAGCAGTACTTC
TRBJ1-1,TRBD1,.,TRBV7-2,CASSLGAGGITEAFF,TGTGCCAGCAGCTTAGGGGCAGGGGGTATCACTGAAGCTTTCTTT
TRBJ2-7,.,few,TRBV27,CASSLYGYDSENEQYF,TGTGCCAGCAGTTTATACGGCTACGACTCAGAGAACGAGCAGTACTTC
TRBJ1-4,.,.,TRBV7-5,CARTSHMGTGDSRLFF,TGTGCCAGAACCTCCCATATGGGGACAGGGGATAGTCGGCTGTTTTTT
TRBJ1-2,.,.,TRBV6-5,CASSYSLGEGYTF,TGTGCCAGCAGTTACTCGCTAGGTGAAGGCTACACCTTC
TRBJ2-7,.,.,TRBV4-1,CASSLTGIDYEQYF,TGCGCCAGCAGCCTCACAGGGATAGACTACGAGCAGTACTTC
TRBJ2-1,TRBD2,.,TRBV27,CASSPPKSGLLYNEQFF,TGTGCCAGCAGTCCCCCCAAATCGGGACTACTCTACAATGAGCAGTTCTTC
TRBJ1-2,.,.,TRBV28,CASSSLGQGTGGYTF,TGTGCCAGCAGCTCACTTGGGCAGGGAACGGGTGGCTACACCTTC